The 17 T cell receptor beta chains listed next were all sequenced from one sample in a study of regulatory T cells in long-lasting Graves disease. Both iRepertoire HTBI primers and Arm-PCR of CDR3 regions were used to build the TCR beta libraries. TCRdb fed the multiplex PCR reads into MiXCR, producing one record per CDR3 protein. The data contain approximately 540,000 distinct CDR3 sequences, approximately 12% of them singletons. Time point denoted: newly diagnosed GD, antithyroid drugs for less than 3 months. Preparation of the TCR library used RNA extracted from PBMCs. These data are also associated with another study on T cells in Graves' hyperthyroidism and ophthalmopathy.

Material: peripheral blood mononuclear cells (PBMCs), obtained at new diagnosis, from a patient treated with antithyroid drugs. Source of these receptors: a woman between 25 and 40 years old with Graves disease.

The chain joins TRBV7-9 to TRBJ2-7; the D gene could be TRBD1 or TRBD2 (5 bases each). Germline CDR1 reads SEHNR; CDR2 reads FQNEAQ (reference sequence). Trimming took off 10 bases at V and 4 bases at J, with 14 bases between the two ends. The CDR3 is made up of 12 amino acids. The CDR3 loop is CAIEGQGYEQYF. The CDR3 nucleotides read TGTGCCATCGAGGGGCAGGGATACGAGCAGTACTTC.

This clonotype occurred many times. The gene calls are TRBV12-3 or TRBV12-4 and TRBJ2-2; D is unresolved. The CDR3 length is 15 residues. V lost 4 bases and J lost 0, with 9 bases in between. In nucleotides, the CDR3 is TGTGCCAGCAGTTACCGCCTGTCGAACACCGGGGAGCTGTTTTTT. It yields the protein CASSYRLSNTGELFF.

The chain joins TRBV5-6 to TRBJ2-7, with 12 bases lining up with TRBD1. Per germline, CDR1 SGHDT and CDR2 YYEEEE. The CDR3 has 15 amino acids. With V trimmed by 1 base and J by 5 bases, 4 bases remained unmatched. In DNA, the CDR3 is TGTGCCAGCAGCTTGCGGGGGACAGGGGGCAACGAGCAGTACTTC. Amino acids: CASSLRGTGGNEQYF.

This clonotype was seen ten or more times. This sequence joins TRBV11-2 and TRBJ2-7; D not resolved. CDR1 is SGHAT, CDR2 FQNNGV, per germline. The CDR3 is made up of 12 amino acids. V was pared by 1 base and J by 5 bases, with 6 bases between. As DNA, the CDR3 is TGTGCCAGCAGCTTAGCCGTGGACGAGCAGTACTTC. This translates into CASSLAVDEQYF.

Concerning this clonotype itself: A much larger clone sits a single nucleotide away, making a read error possible. The genes are TRBV20-1 and TRBJ1-6, with TRBD1 matching over 8 bases. Per germline, CDR1 DFQATT and CDR2 SNEGSKA (reference sequence). The CDR3 runs to 14 residues. The CDR3 nucleotides are TGCAGTGCTTTCCAGGGGGCCTCTAATCCACCCCTCCACTTT. Protein sequence: CSAFQGASNPPLHF.

This chain links TRBV19 with TRBJ1-1; 12 bases are a match to TRBD1. The CDR3 runs to 15 residues. The V gene's germline CDR1 is LNHDA and CDR2 SQIVND (reference sequence). Losses at the gene ends were 5 bases for V and 11 bases for J; bases not matched to a gene: 12. CDR3 bases: TGTGCCAGTAGTGACTCCGGGACAGGGGGCGTGGGGGCTTTCTTT. Protein sequence: CASSDSGTGGVGAFF.

V is TRBV30 and J is TRBJ2-7; unclear D gene. This CDR3 is 13 amino acids long. Germline assignment: CDR1 GTSNPN and CDR2 SVGIG (reference sequence). V lost 0 bases and J 3 bases, leaving 9 bases between the germline ends. CDR3 residues: CAWSVSRVYEQYF. The CDR3 region has the DNA TGTGCCTGGAGTGTATCCCGAGTCTACGAGCAGTACTTC.

This clonotype was detected ten times or more. This chain uses TRBV2 with TRBJ2-2; D perhaps matches TRBD1 (6 bases). Germline V gene data show CDR1 as SNHLY and CDR2 as FYNNEI. The germline V and J ends were trimmed by 6 bases and 4 bases, with 12 bases remaining between them. This CDR3 comprises 14 residues. The CDR3 loop is CASRPGAVTGELFF. Here the CDR3 DNA reads TGTGCCAGCAGGCCAGGGGCGGTCACCGGGGAGCTGTTTTTT. Drawing the rest from reference TRBV2 and TRBJ2-2, the complete variable domain is EPEVTQTPSHQVTQMGQEVILRCVPISNHLYFYWYRQILGQKVEFLVSFYNNEISEKSEIFDDQFSVERPDGSNFTLKIRSTKLEDSAMYFCASRPGAVTGELFFGEGSRLTVL.

The table lists this clonotype with many counts. This chain uses TRBV2 with TRBJ1-4; 7 bases match TRBD1. V lost 4 bases and J lost 8; bases outside the gene matches: 4. CDR3 length: 13 amino acids. Germline CDR1 reads SNHLY; CDR2 reads FYNNEI. The CDR3 spells CASSGQGYEKLFF. CDR3 nucleotide sequence: TGTGCCAGCAGTGGACAGGGTTACGAAAAACTGTTTTTT.

This chain connects TRBV28 to TRBJ2-1; D possibly corresponds to TRBD2 (5 bases). The CDR3 totals 13 residues. Germline V gives CDR1 MDHEN, CDR2 SYDVKM. V was cut by 11 bases and J by 3 bases, with 14 bases left in between. The chain's CDR3 is CASSGVGYNEQFF. The CDR3 DNA is TGTGCCTCCTCCGGGGTGGGCTACAATGAGCAGTTCTTC. Together with reference TRBV28 and TRBJ2-1, the CDR3 gives the full variable domain: DVKVTQSSRYLVKRTGEKVFLECVQDMDHENMFWYRQDPGLGLRLIYFSYDVKMKEKGDIPEGYSVSREKKERFSLILESASTNQTSMYLCASSGVGYNEQFFGPGTRLTVL.

The sample holds many counts of this clonotype. The chain recombines TRBV15 with TRBJ2-5, with 7 positions matching TRBD2. V gave up 5 bases and J gave up 2 bases; unmatched junction bases: 5. Germline loops: CDR1 LNHNV, CDR2 YYDKDF (reference sequence). CDR3 length equals 14 residues. The chain's CDR3 is CATSGDYPQETQYF. The CDR3 region has the DNA TGTGCCACCAGCGGGGACTACCCTCAAGAGACCCAGTACTTC.

V gene TRBV7-9 combines with J gene TRBJ1-2; D may be TRBD1 (5 bases). V lost 2 bases, J lost 6 bases, and 19 bases lay in between. The germline V gene encodes CDR1 SEHNR and CDR2 FQNEAQ (reference sequence). The CDR3 is made up of 16 amino acids. The CDR3 DNA sequence: TGTGCCAGCAGCTTACGCCGCAGAGAGAGGGGCGATGGCTACACCTTC. This encodes CASSLRRRERGDGYTF.

In its sample, this clonotype was seen a few times. The chain has TRBV19 and TRBJ1-6; perhaps TRBD1 as D (6 bases). The germline V gene encodes CDR1 LNHDA and CDR2 SQIVND (reference sequence). Trimming shortened V by 7 bases and J by 5 bases, and 18 bases separated the two germline ends. CDR3 length equals 16 residues. For the CDR3, the DNA is TGTGCCAGTACCCCGGGACATTCGGGAAATAATTCACCCCTCCACTTT. As protein: CASTPGHSGNNSPLHF.

This clonotype was detected only a few times. This sequence joins TRBV7-9 and TRBJ2-5, with D possibly TRBD1 on 5 matching bases. Germline V lookup: CDR1 SEHNR, CDR2 FQNEAQ (reference sequence). V lost 6 bases to trimming and J lost 1 base, with 12 bases between them. CDR3 size: 14 residues. In DNA form, the CDR3 reads TGTGCCAGCAGGTTAACAGGAATCCAAGAGACCCAGTACTTC. It specifies CASRLTGIQETQYF.

This clonotype was picked up many times. The rearrangement joins TRBV20-1 to TRBJ2-1; possible D gene TRBD2, 6 bases. CDR1 is DFQATT, CDR2 SNEGSKA, per germline (reference sequence). With 4 bases removed from V and 0 bases from J, the gap between germline ends came to 13 bases. This CDR3 contains 15 residues. The CDR3 loop reads CSAKERERSYNEQFF. As DNA, the CDR3 is TGCAGTGCTAAAGAACGGGAGCGCTCCTACAATGAGCAGTTCTTC.

This chain uses TRBV11-2 with TRBJ2-1, with D possibly called TRBD1 or TRBD2 (5 bases each). CDR1 and CDR2 (germline): SGHAT, FQNNGV. This CDR3 is built from 13 residues. V was shortened by 4 bases and J by 8 bases, with 12 bases between the two germline ends. The CDR3 coding sequence is TGTGCCAGCAGCTCTTGGGGGTTAGATGAGCAGTTCTTC. Amino acid sequence: CASSSWGLDEQFF.

The chain links TRBV7-9 to TRBJ2-7; TRBD2 agrees at 11 bases. The CDR3 length is 15 residues. Germline lookup yields CDR1 SEHNR and CDR2 FQNEAQ (reference sequence). Losses at the gene ends were 2 bases for V and 5 bases for J; bases not matched to a gene: 5. The CDR3 sequence: CASSLTSGSYDEQYF. The CDR3 coding sequence is TGTGCCAGCAGCTTAACTAGCGGGAGTTACGACGAGCAGTACTTC.